This paragraph covers one T cell receptor (beta chain) sequence. The antigen is unknown. This specimen comes from a study of Ad26.COV2.S vaccination and SARS-CoV-2 variants. As for the study in general: The study gave Ad26.COV2.S intramuscularly, once or twice 56 days apart.

This CDR3 comprises 15 residues. Unmatched junction bases numbered 6, after V lost 0 bases and J lost 7 bases. CDR1 is LNHNV, CDR2 YYDKDF, per germline (reference sequence). Documented treatment: over 15 received Ad26.COV2.S at low or high dose, single or two shots; about 5 received placebo; per-sample allocation not given. At day 63 after the first vaccine or placebo injection, samples were drawn. Boston hosted the donor, who was an adult aged 18-55 years. What was given as vaccine was an Ad26 vector encoding Wuhan-strain SARS-CoV-2 spike. Here immunoSEQ multiplex PCR was the method, and the copy in TCRdb shows in-frame clones only, minus some. Of 300,000 to 400,000 clones listed, about nine tenths are singletons. Notes on the study in general: It was found that vaccine and placebo recipients had similar non-spike TCR breadth.

The chain combines TRBV15 with TRBJ2-7, with 10 bases matching TRBD2. The receptor was isolated from a person between 18 and 65 years old who received the Ad26.COV2.S COVID-19 vaccine or a placebo. Sequencing used peripheral blood, obtained in a trial of Ad26.COV2.S vaccine versus placebo. The CDR3 DNA follows: TGTGCCACCAGCAGAGATCAACTAGCGGGGTATGAGCAGTACTTC. This translates into CATSRDQLAGYEQYF.